Listed below are T cell receptor beta chains from one sample, sequenced in a study of brain T cells in children with intractable seizures. Here immunoSEQ multiplex PCR was the method, and the copy in TCRdb shows in-frame clones only, minus some. This sample carries around 80,000 clones, approximately 89% of them seen once, and the ten largest clones take approximately 24%. The starting material was peripheral blood, obtained at surgery. These receptors originate from a girl aged 2-10 years with Rasmussen encephalitis and intractable seizures. Each CDR3 is given with its conserved first and last residue. The order of the fields is V gene, clone size, D gene, J gene, CDR3 protein, CDR3 DNA. D genes are given only for firm matches. Some rows have no size entry. The others give once, few or many, or a class for an expanded clone.

v_call: TRBV13
clone_size: -
d_call: -
j_call: TRBJ2-1
cdr3_aa: CASSLGYNEQFF
cdr3_nt: TGTGCCAGCAGCTTAGGCTACAATGAGCAGTTCTTC

v_call: TRBV20-1
clone_size: -
d_call: -
j_call: TRBJ2-5
cdr3_aa: CSARIGETQYF
cdr3_nt: TGCAGTGCTAGAATCGGAGAGACCCAGTACTTC

v_call: TRBV19
clone_size: -
d_call: -
j_call: TRBJ1-2
cdr3_aa: CASSPSGRANYGYTF
cdr3_nt: TGTGCCAGTAGTCCTTCGGGACGGGCTAACTATGGCTACACCTTC

v_call: TRBV18
clone_size: -
d_call: -
j_call: TRBJ2-5
cdr3_aa: CASSPGQGRETQYF
cdr3_nt: TGTGCCAGCTCACCAGGGCAGGGGCGAGAGACCCAGTACTTC

v_call: TRBV3-1/TRBV3-2
clone_size: -
d_call: TRBD2
j_call: TRBJ2-2
cdr3_aa: CASSQRGATNTGELFF
cdr3_nt: TGTGCCAGCAGTCAGCGGGGGGCTACGAACACCGGGGAGCTGTTTTTT

v_call: TRBV30
clone_size: once
d_call: TRBD2
j_call: TRBJ2-3
cdr3_aa: CAWSPLSGRVDTQYF
cdr3_nt: TGTGCCTGGAGTCCGCTTAGCGGGAGGGTGGATACGCAGTATTTT

v_call: TRBV7-6
clone_size: once
d_call: -
j_call: TRBJ1-5
cdr3_aa: CASSLGAGQPQHF
cdr3_nt: TGTGCCAGCAGCTTAGGGGCTGGTCAGCCCCAGCATTTT

v_call: TRBV6-5
clone_size: -
d_call: TRBD2
j_call: TRBJ2-3
cdr3_aa: CASRPGTSGADTQYF
cdr3_nt: TGTGCCAGCAGGCCTGGGACTAGCGGGGCAGATACGCAGTATTTT

v_call: TRBV19
clone_size: -
d_call: -
j_call: TRBJ1-4
cdr3_aa: CATAGPNEKLFF
cdr3_nt: TGTGCTACGGCTGGGCCTAATGAAAAACTGTTTTTT

v_call: TRBV23-1
clone_size: -
d_call: TRBD1
j_call: TRBJ1-5
cdr3_aa: CASIPNGQGNQPQHF
cdr3_nt: TGCGCCAGCATCCCCAACGGACAGGGGAACCAGCCCCAGCATTTT

v_call: TRBV10-3
clone_size: -
d_call: -
j_call: TRBJ2-1
cdr3_aa: CAISESELLGSYNEQFF
cdr3_nt: TGTGCCATCAGTGAATCGGAACTACTCGGGTCCTACAATGAGCAGTTCTTC

v_call: TRBV5-4
clone_size: -
d_call: TRBD1
j_call: TRBJ1-2
cdr3_aa: CASSPRTGYGYTF
cdr3_nt: TGTGCCAGCAGCCCGCGGACAGGCTATGGCTACACCTTC

v_call: TRBV12-3/TRBV12-4
clone_size: -
d_call: -
j_call: TRBJ1-6
cdr3_aa: CASSLATASPLHF
cdr3_nt: TGTGCCAGCAGTTTAGCGACAGCTTCACCCCTCCACTTT

v_call: TRBV28
clone_size: -
d_call: TRBD1
j_call: TRBJ2-7
cdr3_aa: CASSSYGTGGGFEQYF
cdr3_nt: TGTGCCAGCAGTTCCTATGGGACAGGGGGCGGTTTCGAGCAGTACTTC

v_call: TRBV18
clone_size: -
d_call: -
j_call: TRBJ2-7
cdr3_aa: CASSPVKDGSYEQYF
cdr3_nt: TGTGCCAGCTCACCAGTTAAGGACGGTTCCTACGAGCAGTACTTC

v_call: TRBV6-5
clone_size: -
d_call: -
j_call: TRBJ1-1
cdr3_aa: CASSALAGLNTEAFF
cdr3_nt: TGTGCCAGCAGCGCCCTCGCTGGTTTGAACACTGAAGCTTTCTTT

v_call: TRBV28
clone_size: -
d_call: TRBD1
j_call: TRBJ2-1
cdr3_aa: CASSLPGTGRGNEQFF
cdr3_nt: TGTGCCAGCAGTTTACCCGGGACAGGGCGAGGCAATGAGCAGTTCTTC

v_call: TRBV7-2
clone_size: few
d_call: -
j_call: TRBJ2-1
cdr3_aa: CASSLRMSGQEQFF
cdr3_nt: TGTGCCAGCAGCTTAAGGATGAGCGGTCAAGAGCAGTTCTTC

v_call: TRBV4-1
clone_size: -
d_call: -
j_call: TRBJ1-6
cdr3_aa: CASSQGGNSPLHF
cdr3_nt: TGCGCCAGCAGCCAGGGAGGGAATTCACCCCTCCACTTT

v_call: TRBV28
clone_size: -
d_call: -
j_call: TRBJ1-1
cdr3_aa: CASRVLPPQGRAFF
cdr3_nt: TGTGCCAGCAGAGTTTTGCCCCCGCAGGGACGCGCTTTCTTT